The following is a TCR beta chain sequence with its context. This clonotype was seen more than once but under ten times. It lacks a known antigen. Base qualities are not provided; no much larger clone lies one nucleotide away. V loses 4 bases, J loses 0 bases, and the germline ends lie 12 bases apart. Per the germline V gene, SNHLY is the CDR1 and FYNNEI is the CDR2. From cysteine to phenylalanine, the CDR3 is 15 amino acids long. Left in the record is the CDR3 DNA by itself, 45 bases read in frame from the first base. Systemically healthy Caucasian individuals from Russia, 39 in total and aged about 6 to 95 years, were included as donors. Each donor gave 8 to 10 milliliters of peripheral blood, drawn into EDTA-treated Vacutainer tubes. Ficoll-Paque density-gradient centrifugation was used to isolate PBMCs, with at least 7 million obtained per sample. Total RNA was extracted from PBMCs with Trizol reagent, with at least 5.5 micrograms obtained per sample. For every donor, an aliquot of PBMCs went through flow cytometry to measure the percentages of naive CD45RAhigh/CD27high T cells.

The record originates from a study of blood T cells in healthy people across ages (dated by TCRdb to between 2014 and 2017). At the level of the whole study: In model experiments, template switching captured about one uniquely barcoded TCR beta cDNA molecule for every two T cells. The study measured age-related changes in TCR beta repertoire diversity using deep sequencing normalized with unique cDNA molecular identifiers. Donors were grouped into four age groups: young (average 16 years), middle-aged (39), aged (62) and long-lived (over 80). To avoid experimental bias, donors of different ages were spread randomly across the sequencing lanes. The study analyzed two additional independent replicas of 1 million unique cDNA reads from the same blood draw for two donors, one aged 18 to 30 and one aged 80 or older. The paper's findings and limits, for the study overall: The percentage of naive T cells measured by flow cytometry correlated strongly with observed TCR beta diversity. Observed TCR beta diversity per million T cells fell roughly linearly with age, and a significant reduction was already apparent by age about 38. Estimates of total diversity based on one million sequenced T cells were regarded as lower bounds and as underestimates. The CMV infection status of donors was not known, potentially confounding age-related changes in expanded clonotypes. Because profiling used bulk unsorted PBMCs, naive and antigen-experienced compartments could not be compared conclusively. Compared with the aged group, more naive CD4+ T cells, fewer expanded clones and increased TCR diversity were shown by the long-lived group, suggesting age selection.

The library was obtained by 5' RACE. The instrument was an Illumina HiSeq 2500. A second PCR of about 6 to 12 cycles was run with a J-beta primer mix and a sample-barcoded 5' primer. A unique molecular identifier was introduced onto each TCR beta cDNA molecule by a template-switch 5' adaptor carrying 12 random nucleotides. Each sample yielded at least 2.5 million CDR3-containing paired-end reads. First-strand cDNA was synthesized from all RNA with the Mint cDNA synthesis kit, primed by a TRBC-specific oligonucleotide. All cDNA was treated with uracil-DNA glycosylase and then went through a first 18-cycle PCR with the universal primers M1SS and BC2_uni_R. From the authors' description of their analysis: For normalization, 1 million high-quality reads were randomly selected from each sample, with every read carrying a distinct molecular identifier. Reads with shared molecular identifiers were discarded instead of being binned into consensus sequences. MiTCR, set to a Q25 quality threshold and the strictest error-elimination algorithm, was used for CDR3 identification, clonotype clustering and error correction. A nonparametric unseen species model with Euler transformation was used to estimate a lower bound on total TCR beta diversity. TCRdb applied fastp at Q25 and MiXCR to the public reads, then kept only in-frame beta chains. Rows merge per CDR3 protein into single entries with the most common DNA and genes. These V and J calls rely on TCRdb rather than the paper's analysis. This sample has roughly 2 million distinct CDR3 sequences in its table, and approximately 50% of those were observed once. More than 2% of the sample lies in the top ten.

This receptor was obtained from a woman aged 40 to 50 in good health. The rearrangement joined TRBV2 to TRBJ2-5; TRBD1 is possibly the D segment (6 matching bases). Sequences were obtained from blood. The CDR3 region reads CASSGSRGYQETQYF. The DNA sequence is TGTGCCAGCAGTGGAAGTAGGGGGTACCAAGAGACCCAGTACTTC. The full variable domain, with segments outside the CDR3 supplied by the reference TRBV2 and TRBJ2-5 proteins, appears as EPEVTQTPSHQVTQMGQEVILRCVPISNHLYFYWYRQILGQKVEFLVSFYNNEISEKSEIFDDQFSVERPDGSNFTLKIRSTKLEDSAMYFCASSGSRGYQETQYFGPGTRLLVL.